These 3 T cell receptor beta chains came from one sample sequenced in a study of PD-L1 blockade in urothelial cancer. Profiled with immunoSEQ multiplex PCR; TCRdb holds only in-frame clones, not every one. The repertoire holds about 110,000 clones, with 70% to 85% as singletons. The material was PBMCs, obtained around atezolizumab (anti-PD-L1) treatment. The receptors were sampled from a man between 50 and 59 years old with urothelial cancer.

CDR3 DNA: TGTGCCAGCTCACCAACTCCTTCTAGCGGGAGATATGATACGCAGTATTTT. Its protein is CASSPTPSSGRYDTQYF. J is TRBJ2-3 and V is TRBV18; 10 nucleotides agree with TRBD2. Germline loops: CDR1 KGHSH, CDR2 LQKENI. Trimming cost V 2 bases and J 6 bases; bases outside gene matches: 11. This CDR3 has 17 residues.

V usage is TRBV4-1 and J usage is TRBJ2-5; D perhaps matches TRBD2 (6 bases). Looked up from germline, CDR1 is MGHRA and CDR2 is YSYEKL. The CDR3 has 15 amino acids. V lost 3 bases and J lost 0, with 11 bases in between. The CDR3 nucleotides read TGCGCCAGCAGCCAGTTCTCGGGGGACCAAGAGACCCAGTACTTC. This gives the protein CASSQFSGDQETQYF.

V is TRBV19 and J is TRBJ2-2, with TRBD1 matching 8 bases. J lost 4 bases, V lost 6 bases, and 7 bases had no gene match. Germline-derived CDR1 and CDR2 are LNHDA and SQIVND (reference sequence). This CDR3 region has 15 residues. In nucleotides, the CDR3 is TGTGCCAGTAGGCCGGCAGGGGGCATCACCGGGGAGCTGTTTTTT. Protein: CASRPAGGITGELFF.